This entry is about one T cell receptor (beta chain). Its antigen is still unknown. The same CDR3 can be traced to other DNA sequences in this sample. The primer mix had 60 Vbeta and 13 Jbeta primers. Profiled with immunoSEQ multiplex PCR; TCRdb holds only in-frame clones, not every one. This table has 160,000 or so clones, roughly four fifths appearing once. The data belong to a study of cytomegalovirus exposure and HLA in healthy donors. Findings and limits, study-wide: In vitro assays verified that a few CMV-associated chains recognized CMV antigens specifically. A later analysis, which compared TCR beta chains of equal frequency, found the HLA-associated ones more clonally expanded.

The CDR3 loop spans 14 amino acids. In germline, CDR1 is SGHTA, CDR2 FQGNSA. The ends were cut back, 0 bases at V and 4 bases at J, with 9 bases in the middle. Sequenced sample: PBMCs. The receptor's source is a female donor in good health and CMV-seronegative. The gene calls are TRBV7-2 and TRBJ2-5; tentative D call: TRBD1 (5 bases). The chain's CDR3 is CASSLAGRGETQYF. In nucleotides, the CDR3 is TGTGCCAGCAGCTTAGCTGGTAGGGGAGAGACCCAGTACTTC.